The T cell receptor beta chain described here comes from a study of blood T cell repertoires in COVID-19 (dated by TCRdb to 2020 to 2022). Regarding the complete study: The collaborator samples originated in the United States, Italy and Spain and spanned the acute and convalescent phases of COVID-19. The prospective study material was composed of cDNA or gDNA derived from T cells, B-cell-depleted T cells, or PBMCs. Deeply sampled blood TCRbeta repertoires from subjects exposed to, actively infected with, or recovered from COVID-19 were included in the dataset. The repertoires were released in a freely available public database intended as a resource for research on the immune response to SARS-CoV-2. Samples were obtained from the ongoing ImmuneRACE study (first 160 participants) and from some 1,200 subjects provided by 6 global collaborators. Sample metadata almost always included a de-identified subject ID, COVID-19 status, age in years and sex. HLA class I and class II types, where available, came from metadata supplied by the sample provider rather than from assay-based typing.

V is shortened by 1 base, J by 0 bases, and the region joining them spans 9 bases. The CDR3 numbers 15 residues from cysteine through phenylalanine. The CDR3 DNA has 45 bases and is translated from base 1. The CDR1 and CDR2 encoded by the germline V gene (reference sequence) are SGHKS and YYEKEE. TCRbeta CDR3 regions were amplified from genomic DNA using the immunoSEQ Assay, a bias-controlled multiplex PCR. In the authors' own workflow: The number of nucleated cells in each sample was estimated by amplification of reference gene primers within the assay. Sequence reads were collapsed and filtered to measure the absolute abundance of every unique TCRbeta CDR3 rearrangement. Productive Simpson clonality was computed per sample as the square root of Simpson's diversity index over productive rearrangements. TCRdb retrieved this table from immuneACCESS and kept in-frame rearrangements only. Not all clones are present; in checked studies, unresolved V genes account for under half, and no reason is known for the remainder. V and J calls and clone size are those listed in that table; D and trimming were worked out from the DNA. Counted in this sample were around 250,000 clones; about 89% of them appeared once. The top ten clones comprise about 1.2% of the sample.

Participants in the prospective study were enrolled through a virtual design, were aged roughly 18 to 90 years, and lived in approximately 25 United States geographic areas. In the prospective study, cohorts were assigned on the basis of participant-reported clinical history obtained from a screening survey and a study questionnaire. Mobile phlebotomists in the prospective study collected whole blood, serum and a nasopharyngeal or oropharyngeal swab from every participant. Participants in the prospective study had the option to provide additional blood draws and questionnaires over a roughly 2-month period. Before DNA extraction, blood samples from the prospective study were shipped at room temperature or frozen. About this clone itself: Its specific antigen is unknown. Qualities for individual bases were not recorded, and no much larger clone is one base off.

Overall results and qualifications from the work: The quantity of clinical and demographic metadata differed by source and by participant and was supplied without curation.

The clonotype was recovered from a human donor in a cohort exposed to, infected with or recovered from COVID-19 (not recorded which). The donor label of this sample is uncertain. What was sequenced was PBMCs or T cells enriched from blood (not recorded which). The chain uses TRBV5-5 and TRBJ2-3; a weak D assignment points to TRBD1 (5 bases agree). The CDR3 region reads CASSLWGRSTDTQYF. The nucleotide sequence reads as follows: TGTGCCAGCAGCTTGTGGGGCAGGAGCACAGATACGCAGTATTTT. The entire variable domain, with the stretches around the CDR3 drawn from the reference TRBV5-5 and TRBJ2-3 proteins, is DAGVTQSPTHLIKTRGQQVTLRCSPISGHKSVSWYQQVLGQGPQFIFQYYEKEERGRGNFPDRFSARQFPNYSSELNVNALLLGDSALYLCASSLWGRSTDTQYFGPGTRLTVL.